This TCR beta chain was captured by sequencing in a study of T cell responses to AZD1222 COVID-19 vaccine. This clone was counted once. The antigen remains undetermined. General study results and limits: Nearly half of spike-specific TCRs reportedly go after variant regions that carry no mutations.

Germline assignment: CDR1 MRHNA and CDR2 SNTAGT. V dropped 2 bases and J dropped 0 bases, with 20 bases sitting between them. CDR3 size: 19 residues. Clones were read by immunoSEQ multiplex PCR, and TCRdb kept only the in-frame ones, dropping some. The sample has 90,000 to 120,000 clones, about nine tenths seen once. V and J are TRBV6-4 and TRBJ1-5; D not resolved. This sequence originates from an adult in good health. Sequences were derived from peripheral blood, sampled on day 0 of AZD1222 vaccination. The CDR3 is CASSDTRQPSVYSNQPQHF. DNA for the CDR3: TGTGCCAGCAGTGACACCCGACAACCGTCCGTCTATAGCAATCAGCCCCAGCATTTT.